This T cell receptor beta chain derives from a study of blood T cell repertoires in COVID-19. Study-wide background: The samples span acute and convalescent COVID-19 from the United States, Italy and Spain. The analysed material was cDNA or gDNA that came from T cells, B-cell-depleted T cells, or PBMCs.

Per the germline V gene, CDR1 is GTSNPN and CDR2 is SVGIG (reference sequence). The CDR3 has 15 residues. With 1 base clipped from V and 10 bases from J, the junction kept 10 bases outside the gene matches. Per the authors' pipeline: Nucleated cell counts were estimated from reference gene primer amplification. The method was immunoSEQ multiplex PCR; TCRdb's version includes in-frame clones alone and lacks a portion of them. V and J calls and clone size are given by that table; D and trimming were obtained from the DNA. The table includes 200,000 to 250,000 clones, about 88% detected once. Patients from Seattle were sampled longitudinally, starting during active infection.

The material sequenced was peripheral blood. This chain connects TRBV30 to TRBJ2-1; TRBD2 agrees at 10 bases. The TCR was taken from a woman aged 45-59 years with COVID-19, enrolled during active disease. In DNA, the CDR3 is TGTGCCTGGAGTGGAGGTGGGATAGCGGGGGGAGAGCAGTTCTTC. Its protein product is CAWSGGGIAGGEQFF.